This T cell receptor (beta chain) was retrieved from a study of control samples from healthy donors and cancer patients. Profiling relied on immunoSEQ multiplex PCR, and the TCRdb table lists in-frame clones only, not all of them. This sample has about 130,000 clones, with approximately 90% found just once. The sample comprised blood. This receptor was taken from a man aged 18 to 30 in good health.

The CDR3 DNA sequence: TGTGCCAGCAGCACGGAAATCTATGGCTACACCTTC. This codes for CASSTEIYGYTF. V usage is TRBV5-5 and J usage is TRBJ1-2; no clear D gene. This CDR3 is built from 12 residues. Trimming left V 4 bases short and J 4 bases short, with 8 bases between. Germline lookup yields CDR1 SGHKS and CDR2 YYEKEE (reference sequence).